The subject of this entry is one T cell receptor (beta chain). Antigen specificity is unknown. The CDR3 loop spans 13 amino acids. The V end lost 1 base, the J end lost 7 bases, and 10 bases lay between the germline ends. Germline loops: CDR1 MNHNS, CDR2 SASEGT. Produced via immunoSEQ multiplex PCR; TCRdb's table is partial and in-frame only. The sample lists around 94,000 clones, about 89% occurring once. The data were taken from a study of T cell responses to AZD1222 COVID-19 vaccine. Overall study findings and caveats: Most donors were white British and more were female, and clonal diversity was possibly underestimated.

This clonotype originated in an adult in good health. The chain employs TRBV6-1 and TRBJ1-1; D gene uncertain. The sequencing here drew on peripheral blood, taken on day 0 of AZD1222 vaccination. This CDR3 is CASSEGMVLEAFF. DNA for the CDR3: TGTGCCAGCAGTGAAGGTATGGTGCTTGAAGCTTTCTTT.